The T cell receptor beta chain under discussion was sequenced for a study of T-cell memory formation after mild COVID-19. Broader study findings: Unconfirmed was the SARS-CoV-2 specificity of second-wave clones that peaked on day 37.

Unmatched junction bases numbered 4, after V lost 4 bases and J lost 3 bases. The CDR3 spans 15 residues. Germline values: CDR1 LGHNA, CDR2 YNFKEQ. TCRdb reanalysed the 5' RACE reads using MiXCR and keeps one entry per CDR3 protein. The sample contains 250,000 to 300,000 distinct CDR3 sequences, under 20% of which appear only once. This clonotype showed up many times. Antigen specificity is unknown. Specimen: PBMCs or a T cell subset sorted from them (not recorded which). The TCR originated in a man aged 18-30 years who had mild COVID-19 (a few samples of this study predate the infection). Cell type and time point are not known. This chain links TRBV4-2 with TRBJ2-2, with 8 bases matching TRBD2. The CDR3 DNA reads as TGTGCCAGCAGCCTTAACGGGGGGGACACCGGGGAGCTGTTTTTT. It translates to CASSLNGGDTGELFF.